A selection of T cell receptor beta chains follows, all from one sample in a study of cytomegalovirus exposure and HLA in healthy donors. Sequenced by immunoSEQ multiplex PCR; TCRdb stores in-frame clones only, minus some. The top ten hold 1.5% of the sample, which has more than 150,000 clones, roughly 82% seen once. Sequencing input: PBMCs. These receptors were collected from a man aged 35 to 55 in good health and CMV-seronegative. CDR3s include the opening cysteine and the closing phenylalanine or tryptophan. The D gene is left open where the match is weak.

d_call	v_call	j_call	cdr3_aa
NA	TRBV7-9	TRBJ1-4	CASTRAGLGEKLFF
NA	TRBV7-2	TRBJ1-2	CASSLQGFEGYTF
NA	TRBV19	TRBJ1-4	CASSIPGQRNEKLFF
TRBD2	TRBV5-1	TRBJ2-7	CASSLGRLAGRSYEQYF
TRBD1	TRBV29-1	TRBJ1-1	CSPHRGGTEAFF
TRBD1	TRBV6-1	TRBJ1-5	CASSVYRGSGQPQHF
TRBD1	TRBV5-1	TRBJ2-7	CASSWRGQENYEQYF
TRBD1	TRBV27	TRBJ2-2	CASGRDRGTGELFF
NA	TRBV28	TRBJ2-7	CASRPPGGPYEQYF
NA	TRBV10-1	TRBJ1-1	CATGTPTCDTEAFF
NA	TRBV5-1	TRBJ1-2	CASSASWARGYTF
TRBD1	TRBV7-9	TRBJ2-4	CSSSLPPRDSKNIQYF
NA	TRBV4-3	TRBJ1-2	CASSQDLLGYSNYGYTF
NA	TRBV7-2	TRBJ1-3	CASSGAASGNTIYF
NA	TRBV6-1	TRBJ1-1	CASSPGAANTEAFF
NA	TRBV27	TRBJ2-7	CASADSYEQYF
NA	TRBV28	TRBJ1-2	CASSLSQLFYTF
NA	TRBV6-5	TRBJ1-3	CASSYSTASGNTIYF
NA	TRBV27	TRBJ2-1	CASSEYNEQFF
NA	TRBV18	TRBJ2-4	CASSPPGTPVVGNIQYF
TRBD1	TRBV2	TRBJ1-3	CASRSGQGNLHGNTIYF
NA	TRBV11-3	TRBJ2-3	CASSLEGTVAIDTQYF